In this sample, the clone carrying this T cell receptor (beta chain) turned up a few times. Its antigen is currently unknown. These data are taken from a study of cytomegalovirus exposure and HLA in healthy donors. CDR1 is MDHEN, CDR2 SYDVKM, per germline. The CDR3 is made up of 15 amino acids. The V end was cut by 2 bases, the J end by 6 bases, with 14 bases between. General study findings and limits: CMV serostatus was the only immune exposure information that was available.

13 Jbeta primers and 60 Vbeta primers were used for the PCR. The method was immunoSEQ multiplex PCR; TCRdb's version includes in-frame clones alone and lacks a portion of them. Of roughly 130,000 clones detected, roughly 80% appear once; the ten largest clones hold more than 0.95%. The sequencing sample was made of PBMCs. The genes are TRBV28 and TRBJ1-5, with D possibly being TRBD1 (6 bases). The clonotype comes from a man in his late teens or twenties in good health and CMV-seronegative. The chain's CDR3 is CASSLPTGPGQPQHF. The CDR3 region has the DNA TGTGCCAGCAGTTTACCGACAGGCCCAGGTCAGCCCCAGCATTTT.